This T cell receptor beta chain emerged from a study of tumor-infiltrating lymphocytes in primary liver carcinoma. As for the study in general: Stage T1-T3 N0M0 tumors spanned roughly 4 to 11 cm.

Findings of the study overall: Researchers found tumor-adjacent and tumor-blood pairs overlapped less than tumor region pairs.

The input was 450 to 500 ng total RNA; TCR beta cDNA was made from it with a constant-region primer. Nested multiplex PCR, run for three rounds with slightly modified ARM-PCR, yielded TCR beta libraries. The first two PCR rounds used TRBV1-TRBV30 forward primers with a C-beta reverse primer, approximately 11 cycles each. TCRdb re-called the multiplex PCR reads through MiXCR, storing one row per CDR3 protein. Of approximately 120,000 distinct CDR3 sequences listed, 64% are singletons. Taking roughly 20-32 mg of unsorted bulk tissue, the authors co-extracted RNA and DNA. The sampling covered five separate regions of each tumor. Note on this clonotype: Its target is unknown.

The V end was cut by 0 bases, the J end by 7 bases, with 15 bases between. Germline V lookup: CDR1 SQVTM, CDR2 ANQGSEA. The CDR3 has 14 residues. The chain employs TRBV29-1 and TRBJ1-2; no clear D. This clonotype originated in a woman aged 55-75 years with primary liver carcinoma and hepatitis B virus infection. What was sequenced was liver tumor tissue from sampling region 3. Subset of the sample: tumor region T3, left-lateral pole. CDR3 sequence: CSVEDPRSRLGYTF. The CDR3 DNA follows: TGCAGCGTTGAAGATCCCCGGAGCCGGCTTGGCTACACCTTC.